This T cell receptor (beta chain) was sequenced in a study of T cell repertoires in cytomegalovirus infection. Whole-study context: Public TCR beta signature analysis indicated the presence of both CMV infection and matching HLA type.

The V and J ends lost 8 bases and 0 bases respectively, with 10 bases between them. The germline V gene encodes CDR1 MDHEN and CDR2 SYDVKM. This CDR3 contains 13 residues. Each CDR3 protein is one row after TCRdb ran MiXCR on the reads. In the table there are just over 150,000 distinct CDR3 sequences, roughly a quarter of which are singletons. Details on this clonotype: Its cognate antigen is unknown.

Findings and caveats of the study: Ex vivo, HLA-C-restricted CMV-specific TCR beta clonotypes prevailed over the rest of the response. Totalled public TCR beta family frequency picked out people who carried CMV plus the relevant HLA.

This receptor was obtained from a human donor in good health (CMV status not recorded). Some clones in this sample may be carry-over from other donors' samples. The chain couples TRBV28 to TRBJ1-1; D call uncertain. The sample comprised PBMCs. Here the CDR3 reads CASGGGMNTEAFF. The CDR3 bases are TGTGCCAGCGGAGGAGGGATGAACACTGAAGCTTTCTTT.